What follows are 26 T cell receptor beta chains derived from one specimen sequenced in a study of T cells after yellow fever vaccination. One entry per CDR3 protein, called by TCRdb with MiXCR from the 5' RACE reads. Among hundreds of thousands of distinct CDR3 sequences listed, approximately 19% were seen once. Sequencing was performed on PBMCs, taken before the yellow fever booster vaccination. These receptors all come from a man in his late teens or twenties who received the YFV17D yellow fever vaccine.

V is TRBV19 and J is TRBJ2-1; D is ambiguous. Trimming removed 4 bases from V and 4 bases from J, with 14 bases in between. Germline CDR1 and CDR2: LNHDA and SQIVND (reference sequence). The length of the CDR3 is 15 residues. Here the CDR3 DNA reads TGTGCCAGTAGTAGGTCGGCCTATATGTACAATGAGCAGTTCTTC. Amino acids: CASSRSAYMYNEQFF.

This clonotype appeared a few times. The chain links TRBV18 to TRBJ2-3; D assignment may be TRBD1 or TRBD2 (5 bases each). The length of the CDR3 is 15 residues. Germline V gene sequence: CDR1 KGHSH, CDR2 LQKENI. The V end lost 0 bases, the J end lost 1 base, and 8 bases lay between the germline ends. The CDR3 sequence: CASSPPGVRTDTQYF. CDR3 DNA: TGTGCCAGCTCACCACCGGGGGTCCGCACAGATACGCAGTATTTT.

This clonotype was detected only a few times. The genes are TRBV4-2 and TRBJ1-6; D is possibly TRBD1 (5 bases). Germline lookup yields CDR1 LGHNA and CDR2 YNFKEQ. This CDR3 is built from 15 residues. V was trimmed by 4 bases and J by 7 bases, leaving 14 bases between them. CDR3 bases: TGTGCCAGCAGCCCTCTTTTCGGGGGGAATTCACCCCTCCACTTT. Its protein product is CASSPLFGGNSPLHF.

The chain recombines TRBV29-1 with TRBJ2-7, with D possibly matching TRBD1 (5 bases). The CDR3 spans 13 residues. Germline loops: CDR1 SQVTM, CDR2 ANQGSEA. V lost 6 bases and J lost 3, with 15 bases in between. Here the CDR3 reads CSVQLTDGYEQYV. The CDR3 DNA sequence: TGCAGCGTACAGTTGACAGATGGCTACGAGCAGTACGTC.

The rearrangement links TRBV29-1 to TRBJ2-3; 7 bases map to TRBD2. Germline loops: CDR1 SQVTM, CDR2 ANQGSEA. V lost 5 bases and J lost 6; bases outside the gene matches: 11. The CDR3 loop spans 14 amino acids. CDR3 nucleotides: TGCAGCGTTATATTACCTAGCGGACCGGATACGCAGTATTTT. Translating gives CSVILPSGPDTQYF.

This clonotype has more than one count but fewer than ten. The rearrangement uses TRBV6-5 and TRBJ2-3, with TRBD2 identical over 10 bases. There are 15 residues in the CDR3. CDR1 is MNHEY, CDR2 SVGAGI, per germline. J lost 4 bases, V lost 5 bases, and 6 bases had no gene match. CDR3 region: CASSKRGGGADTQYF. The CDR3 DNA reads as TGTGCCAGCAGTAAGCGGGGGGGCGGGGCAGATACGCAGTATTTT.

This clonotype was seen only a few times. The rearrangement joins TRBV6-2 or TRBV6-3 to TRBJ2-3; D is unclear. CDR3 length: 14 amino acids. V lost 2 bases and J lost 8, with 14 bases in between. Germline V gives CDR1 MNHEY, CDR2 SVGEGT. CDR3 protein: CASSYVALVGTQYF. The CDR3 nucleotides read TGTGCCAGCAGTTACGTTGCCCTTGTGGGTACGCAGTATTTT.

The V call is TRBV11-2, the J call TRBJ1-4; D is possibly TRBD1 (6 bases). Trimming cost V 7 bases and J 7 bases, with 16 bases left between them. The germline V gene encodes CDR1 SGHAT and CDR2 FQNNGV. The CDR3 runs to 14 residues. The CDR3 spells CASNHRQAGEKLFF. The CDR3 region has the DNA TGTGCCAGCAACCACAGACAGGCCGGTGAAAAACTGTTTTTT.

The chain combines TRBV5-1 with TRBJ2-2, with no clear D. This CDR3 contains 15 residues. Germline V lookup: CDR1 SGHRS, CDR2 YFSETQ. V lost 0 bases and J 1 base, leaving 7 bases between the germline ends. CDR3 region: CASSLENRNTGELFF. DNA for the CDR3: TGCGCCAGCAGCTTGGAAAACAGGAACACCGGGGAGCTGTTTTTT.

The sample holds a few counts of this clonotype. This chain connects TRBV7-2 to TRBJ1-1; the D gene is possibly TRBD1 (5 bases). Germline-derived CDR1 and CDR2 are SGHTA and FQGNSA. The V gene lost 3 bases and the J gene lost 0 bases, with 11 bases spanning the gap. This CDR3 has 15 residues. CDR3 in amino acids: CASSLSSGLNTEAFF. The DNA of the CDR3 is TGTGCCAGCAGCTTGTCTTCGGGGCTGAACACTGAAGCTTTCTTT.

Only a few counts were recorded for this clonotype. This chain joins TRBV27 and TRBJ2-1, with a tentative D call TRBD1 (5 bases). CDR1 MNHEY and CDR2 SMNVEV come from the germline V gene (reference sequence). The length of the CDR3 is 16 residues. V dropped 3 bases and J dropped 7 bases, with 19 bases sitting between them. The CDR3 spells CASSLGVIGVGNEQFF. The CDR3 bases are TGTGCCAGCAGTTTGGGTGTGATAGGGGTTGGAAATGAGCAGTTCTTC.

The chain recombines TRBV7-2 with TRBJ2-1, with TRBD2 matching over 8 bases. The germline CDR1 and CDR2 sequences are SGHTA and FQGNSA. V dropped 5 bases and J dropped 9; count of bases not matched to a gene: 6. The CDR3 loop spans 13 amino acids. For the CDR3, the DNA is TGTGCCAGCAGCCCACGACTAGCGACTGAGCAGTTCTTC. It translates to CASSPRLATEQFF.

This clonotype was counted a few times. The gene calls are TRBV7-2 and TRBJ2-5; TRBD2 matches at 11 bases. This CDR3 region has 17 residues. Trimming at V came to 1 base and at J to 4 bases, leaving 8 bases not matched to a gene. The germline V gene encodes CDR1 SGHTA and CDR2 FQGNSA. CDR3 in DNA: TGTGCCAGCAGCTTAGGGGTTAGCGGGGGGGTACGAGAGACCCAGTACTTC. Translating gives CASSLGVSGGVRETQYF.

This clonotype was detected ten times or more. The rearrangement links TRBV24-1 to TRBJ2-1, with 11 bases matching TRBD1. V dropped 3 bases and J dropped 6; count of bases not matched to a gene: 3. This CDR3 is built from 15 residues. Germline CDR1 and CDR2: KGHDR and SFDVKD. Here the CDR3 reads CATSDPGTGGNEQFF. CDR3 bases: TGTGCCACCAGTGATCCGGGGACAGGGGGCAATGAGCAGTTCTTC.

The V gene is TRBV4-1, the J gene TRBJ2-3, with a tentative D call TRBD1 (6 bases). The CDR3 extends over 14 amino acids. The V end lost 3 bases, the J end lost 6 bases, and 13 bases lay between the germline ends. Germline V lookup: CDR1 MGHRA, CDR2 YSYEKL. The CDR3 spells CASSQETGPDTQYF. The CDR3 DNA reads as TGCGCCAGCAGCCAGGAAACAGGGCCGGATACGCAGTATTTT.

Ten or more counts support this clonotype. The J gene is TRBJ2-1, the V gene TRBV11-2; TRBD2 is a possible D gene (7 bases). Trimming took off 1 base at V and 2 bases at J, with 9 bases between the two ends. This CDR3 spans 15 amino acids. Germline values: CDR1 SGHAT, CDR2 FQNNGV. The CDR3 DNA sequence: TGTGCCAGCAGCTTAGGGGGGGGGCCCTACAATGAGCAGTTCTTC. It encodes CASSLGGGPYNEQFF. Looking up the rest from reference TRBV11-2 and TRBJ2-1 gives the full variable domain: EAGVAQSPRYKIIEKRQSVAFWCNPISGHATLYWYQQILGQGPKLLIQFQNNGVVDDSQLPKDRFSAERLKGVDSTLKIQPAKLEDSAVYLCASSLGGGPYNEQFFGPGTRLTVL.

This clonotype was seen only a few times. V gene TRBV7-2 combines with J gene TRBJ2-7; D is tentatively TRBD1 or TRBD2 (6 bases each). CDR3 length equals 14 residues. Germline values: CDR1 SGHTA, CDR2 FQGNSA. Trimming pared 4 bases from V and 3 bases from J, leaving 13 bases between. CDR3 region: CASSSSGAVYEQYV. DNA for the CDR3: TGTGCCAGCAGCTCGTCGGGGGCAGTCTACGAGCAGTACGTC.

This clonotype was counted between two and nine times. The DNA for the CDR3 is TGTGCCAGCAGCCAATGGGACGCAGGCAGCGAAGCTTTCTTT. Translation: CASSQWDAGSEAFF. The V gene is TRBV3-1, the J gene TRBJ1-1; a weak D match, TRBD1 (5 bases). The CDR3 contains 14 residues. The V gene's germline CDR1 is LGHDT and CDR2 YNNKEL (reference sequence). Between the trimmed V and J ends, which lost 2 bases and 8 bases, there was a span of 15 bases. The variable domain in full, completed from reference TRBV3-1 and TRBJ1-1, reads DTAVSQTPKYLVTQMGNDKSIKCEQNLGHDTMYWYKQDSKKFLKIMFSYNNKELIINETVPNRFSPKSPDKAHLNLHINSLELGDSAVYFCASSQWDAGSEAFFGQGTRLTVV.

The V and J genes are TRBV7-2 and TRBJ2-7; 8 bases are a match to TRBD1. The CDR3 is made up of 17 amino acids. The J segment lost 6 bases and the V segment lost 5 bases, leaving 18 bases of the junction unmatched. The germline V gene has CDR1 SGHTA and CDR2 FQGNSA. CDR3 region: CASSPATGARMRGEQYF. The CDR3, as DNA: TGTGCCAGCAGCCCAGCGACAGGGGCCCGGATGAGGGGCGAGCAGTACTTC.

This clonotype has only a few counts. The rearrangement uses TRBV11-2 and TRBJ2-7; tentatively, D is TRBD2 (5 bases). The CDR3 is 13 residues long. With 1 base removed from V and 12 bases from J, the gap between germline ends came to 16 bases. From germline, CDR1 is SGHAT and CDR2 FQNNGV. In DNA form, the CDR3 reads TGTGCCAGCAGCTTAGCGTCTGGAGGCTTGCGGTACTTC. Protein: CASSLASGGLRYF. Combining the CDR3 with reference TRBV11-2 and TRBJ2-7 gives the whole variable domain EAGVAQSPRYKIIEKRQSVAFWCNPISGHATLYWYQQILGQGPKLLIQFQNNGVVDDSQLPKDRFSAERLKGVDSTLKIQPAKLEDSAVYLCASSLASGGLRYFGPGTRLTVT.

The chain uses TRBV5-1 and TRBJ2-5; TRBD2 matches at 10 bases. The CDR3 covers 15 residues. Germline CDR1 SGHRS, CDR2 YFSETQ. The V segment lost 4 bases and the J segment 3 bases; nucleotides outside the gene matches: 6. The CDR3 coding sequence is TGCGCCAGCAGCCCAGCTAGCGGGGGTGAAGAGACCCAGTACTTC. Translation: CASSPASGGEETQYF.

The gene calls are TRBV30 and TRBJ1-1; no reliable D call. The V gene lost 0 bases and the J gene lost 6 bases, with 5 bases spanning the gap. CDR3 length equals 11 residues. Germline V gene lookup returns CDR1 GTSNPN and CDR2 SVGIG (reference sequence). The CDR3 protein is CAWSVLSEAFF. Written as DNA, the CDR3 is TGTGCCTGGAGTGTTCTTTCTGAAGCTTTCTTT. The full variable domain, completed using reference TRBV30 and TRBJ1-1, is SQTIHQWPATLVQPVGSPLSLECTVEGTSNPNLYWYRQAAGRGLQLLFYSVGIGQISSEVPQNLSASRPQDRQFILSSKKLLLSDSGFYLCAWSVLSEAFFGQGTRLTVV.

The chain links TRBV2 to TRBJ1-4, with 7 bases matching TRBD1. CDR1 SNHLY and CDR2 FYNNEI come from the germline V gene. CDR3 length equals 12 residues. J was trimmed by 13 bases and V by 8 bases; bases with no gene match: 10. This CDR3 is CASGGTANRLFF. CDR3 nucleotide sequence: TGTGCCAGCGGGGGGACAGCCAATAGACTGTTTTTT.

The rearrangement joins TRBV9 to TRBJ1-1; D remains ambiguous. From germline, CDR1 is SGDLS and CDR2 YYNGEE. The CDR3 spans 15 residues. V was trimmed by 4 bases and J by 1 base, leaving 14 bases between them. In nucleotides, the CDR3 is TGTGCCAGCAGCCCACAAGGGCCAGGGAACACTGAAGCTTTCTTT. Amino acid sequence: CASSPQGPGNTEAFF.

This chain uses TRBV12-3 or TRBV12-4 with TRBJ2-7, with D unclear. This CDR3 is built from 12 residues. Trimming took off 0 bases at V and 9 bases at J, with 9 bases between the two ends. The CDR3 loop is CASSLAPSRQYF. CDR3 nucleotides: TGTGCCAGCAGTTTAGCCCCATCCCGGCAGTACTTC.

This chain uses TRBV3-1 with TRBJ1-1; 8 bases are a match to TRBD1. Germline CDR1 reads LGHDT; CDR2 reads YNNKEL (reference sequence). The CDR3 runs to 15 residues. With V trimmed by 1 base and J by 5 bases, 6 bases remained unmatched. The CDR3 is CASSQGTGGVTEAFF. The CDR3 nucleotides are TGTGCCAGCAGCCAAGGCACAGGGGGAGTGACTGAAGCTTTCTTT.